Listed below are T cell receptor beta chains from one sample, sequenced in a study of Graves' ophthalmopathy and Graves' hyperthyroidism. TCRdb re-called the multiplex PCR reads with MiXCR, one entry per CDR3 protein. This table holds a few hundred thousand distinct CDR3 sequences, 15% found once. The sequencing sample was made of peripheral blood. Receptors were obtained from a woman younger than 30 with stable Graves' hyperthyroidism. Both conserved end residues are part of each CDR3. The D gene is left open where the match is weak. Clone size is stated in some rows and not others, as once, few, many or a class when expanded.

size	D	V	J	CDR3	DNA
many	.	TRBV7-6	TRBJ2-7	CASSLARGGAQYEQYF	TGTGCCAGCAGCTTAGCGCGAGGCGGGGCACAGTACGAGCAGTACTTC
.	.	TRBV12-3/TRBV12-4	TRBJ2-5	CASGTLAPETQYF	TGTGCCAGCGGTACCCTAGCGCCGGAGACCCAGTACTTC
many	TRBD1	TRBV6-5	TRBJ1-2	CASSYVQGASTYGYTF	TGTGCCAGCAGTTACGTGCAGGGGGCTTCTACCTATGGCTACACCTTC
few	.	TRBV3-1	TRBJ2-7	CASSQDGAAGNLQYF	TGTGCCAGCAGCCAAGATGGAGCGGCGGGAAATCTGCAGTACTTC
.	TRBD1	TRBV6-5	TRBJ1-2	CASSHRQGTNYGYTF	TGTGCCAGCAGTCACCGACAGGGTACTAACTATGGCTACACCTTC
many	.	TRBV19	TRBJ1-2	CASTGVIPYGYTF	TGTGCCAGTACAGGGGTCATTCCCTATGGCTACACCTTC
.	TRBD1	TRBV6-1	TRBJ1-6	CASKQQGAINSPLHF	TGTGCCAGCAAACAGCAGGGGGCGATTAATTCACCCCTCCACTTT
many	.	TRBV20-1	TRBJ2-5	CSARDPGGETQYF	TGCAGTGCTAGAGATCCAGGAGGGGAGACCCAGTACTTC
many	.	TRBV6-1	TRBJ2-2	CASSKTGNTGELFF	TGTGCCAGCAGTAAAACAGGGAACACCGGGGAGCTGTTTTTT
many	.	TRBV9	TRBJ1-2	CASSVDSGSYGYTF	TGTGCCAGCAGCGTAGATTCGGGGAGCTATGGCTACACCTTC
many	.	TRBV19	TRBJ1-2	CASTNQWGARNGYTF	TGTGCCAGTACCAACCAGTGGGGGGCAAGGAATGGCTACACCTTC
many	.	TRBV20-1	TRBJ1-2	CSASERGAHYGYTF	TGCAGTGCTAGTGAGAGGGGCGCCCACTATGGCTACACCTTC
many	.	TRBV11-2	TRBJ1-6	CASSLEDGLNSPLHF	TGTGCCAGCAGCTTGGAGGACGGCCTTAATTCACCCCTCCACTTT
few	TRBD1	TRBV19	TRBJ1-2	CASSSSGTAYGYTF	TGTGCCAGTAGCTCCTCCGGGACAGCGTATGGCTACACCTTC